Listed here are 20 T cell receptor beta chains from one sample, sequenced in a study of blood T cell repertoires in COVID-19. Sequencing was performed with immunoSEQ multiplex PCR; in TCRdb, only in-frame clones are kept and a portion is missing. The sample has 100,000 to 150,000 clones; about 72% are singletons. Sequenced material: peripheral blood. Receptors originate from a woman in her 70s with acute or convalescent COVID-19.

The rearrangement uses TRBV6-5 and TRBJ1-5, with TRBD1 identical over 7 bases. Unmatched junction bases numbered 11, after V lost 5 bases and J lost 16 bases. Germline-derived CDR1 and CDR2 are MNHEY and SVGAGI. There are 12 residues in the CDR3. As DNA, the CDR3 is TGTGCCAGCAGTCGGGACAGAGATGTTCCACATTTT. This gives the protein CASSRDRDVPHF.

The chain is built from TRBV5-1 and TRBJ1-5, with D tentatively TRBD1 (6 bases). Trimming left V 2 bases short and J 5 bases short, with 8 bases between. CDR1 is SGHRS, CDR2 YFSETQ, per germline. The CDR3 totals 13 residues. CDR3 sequence reads: CASSLWTDQPQHF. Here the CDR3 DNA reads TGCGCCAGCAGCTTATGGACAGATCAGCCCCAGCATTTT.

This clone occurred a few times. J is TRBJ2-3 and V is TRBV25-1, with TRBD2 matching over 12 bases. CDR1 is MGHDK and CDR2 is SYGVNS in the germline V gene. The V gene end was trimmed by 4 bases and the J gene end by 2 bases; junction bases not matched to a gene: 10. The CDR3 extends over 18 amino acids. Here the CDR3 reads CASSGGGLAGGPTDTQYF. The CDR3 bases are TGTGCCAGCAGTGGGGGCGGGCTAGCGGGAGGGCCCACAGATACGCAGTATTTT.

This chain uses TRBV5-1 with TRBJ2-1; 12 positions match TRBD2. Germline V CDR1 and CDR2: SGHRS, YFSETQ. With 0 bases clipped from V and 2 bases from J, the junction kept 3 bases outside the gene matches. There are 17 residues in the CDR3. CDR3 sequence reads: CASSLGLAGDTYNEQFF. CDR3 nucleotides: TGCGCCAGCAGCTTGGGACTAGCGGGGGATACCTACAATGAGCAGTTCTTC.

The chain links TRBV6-5 to TRBJ2-1, with 10 nucleotides matching TRBD2. The germline gives CDR1 MNHEY, CDR2 SVGAGI. J gave up 9 bases and V 2 bases, and 10 bases lay outside the gene matches. The CDR3 has 16 amino acids. The CDR3, as DNA: TGTGCCAGCAGTTACCCAGCCGGGACTAGCGTTGGTGAGCAGTTCTTC. Protein: CASSYPAGTSVGEQFF.

This clone was detected a few times. The rearrangement uses TRBV9 and TRBJ2-4; D is undetermined. The J call may be mistaken, given a closer DNA end match to TRBJ2-5. This CDR3 has 13 residues. Germline V gene sequence: CDR1 SGDLS, CDR2 YYNGEE. Written as DNA, the CDR3 is TGTGCCAGCAGCGTAGCAATTGTAGCGACCCAGTACTTC. Amino acids: CASSVAIVATQYF.

The chain couples TRBV14 to TRBJ1-4; 7 bases match TRBD1. Per the germline V gene, CDR1 is SGHDN and CDR2 is FVKESK. CDR3 length: 14 amino acids. Trimming removed 2 bases from V and 7 bases from J; junction bases left unmatched: 4. The CDR3 sequence: CASSQPGGFEKLFF. The CDR3 DNA reads as TGTGCCAGCAGCCAACCAGGGGGGTTTGAAAAACTGTTTTTT.

In this sample, this clone turned up a few times. V is TRBV5-4 and J is TRBJ1-2; D might be TRBD1 (6 bases). V dropped 1 base and J dropped 2 bases, with 9 bases sitting between them. The germline V gene has CDR1 SGHNT and CDR2 YYREEE (reference sequence). The CDR3 extends over 14 amino acids. The CDR3 here is CASSLQGSNYGYTF. DNA of the CDR3: TGTGCCAGCAGCTTGCAGGGGTCGAACTATGGCTACACCTTC.

The chain combines TRBV6-1 with TRBJ2-7; TRBD2 aligns across 9 bases. Germline V gives CDR1 MNHNS, CDR2 SASEGT. The CDR3 loop spans 19 amino acids. The junction had 17 bases not matched to a gene; V was cut back by 1 base and J by 4 bases. CDR3 protein: CASSEGVGMAGGPSYEQYF. CDR3 DNA: TGTGCCAGCAGTGAAGGGGTTGGGATGGCGGGGGGGCCGTCATACGAGCAGTACTTC.

In its sample, this clone was seen a few times. CDR3 sequence: CASSFGGGPQETQYF. CDR3 DNA sequence: TGCGCCAGCAGCTTCGGGGGAGGGCCCCAAGAGACCCAGTACTTC. The chain has TRBV5-1 and TRBJ2-5, with 7 bases identical to TRBD2. V lost 2 bases, J lost 1 base, and 5 bases stayed unmatched. From germline, CDR1 is SGHRS and CDR2 YFSETQ. The CDR3 contains 15 residues.

The chain carries TRBV6-1 and TRBJ1-2; 8 bases match TRBD1. The V segment lost 5 bases and the J segment 8 bases; nucleotides outside the gene matches: 10. Germline CDR1 MNHNS, CDR2 SASEGT. CDR3 length: 14 amino acids. The CDR3 loop reads CASSKDRGLEGYTF. In DNA form, the CDR3 reads TGTGCCAGCAGTAAAGACAGGGGATTGGAAGGCTACACCTTC.

The rearrangement uses TRBV18 and TRBJ1-6; D gene ambiguous. In germline, CDR1 is KGHSH, CDR2 LQKENI. The length of the CDR3 is 14 residues. V lost 0 bases and J lost 10, with 10 bases in between. The CDR3 sequence is CASSPPTARSPLHF. The CDR3 DNA follows: TGTGCCAGCTCACCACCAACCGCCCGGTCACCCCTCCACTTT.

This clone was seen many times. The chain links TRBV12-5 to TRBJ2-3; 11 bases match TRBD2. Germline V gene data show CDR1 as LGHNT and CDR2 as FRNRAP. This CDR3 has 17 residues. V lost 2 bases, J lost 7 bases, and 11 bases stayed unmatched. The CDR3 nucleotides read TGTGCTAGTGGTTTGAACCCACTAGCGGGAGTATCGAATACGCAGTATTTT. Amino acids: CASGLNPLAGVSNTQYF.

The CDR3 sequence is CASSSLTENSYEQYF. CDR3 DNA sequence: TGTGCCAGCAGTTCCCTTACAGAGAACTCCTACGAGCAGTACTTC. The J gene is TRBJ2-7, the V gene TRBV6-5; D not certain. The CDR3 is 15 amino acids. The V end lost 4 bases, the J end lost 0 bases, and 13 bases lay between the germline ends. Germline V CDR1 and CDR2: MNHEY, SVGAGI.

J is TRBJ2-7 and V is TRBV5-6; D unclear. The V and J ends lost 2 bases and 5 bases respectively, with 14 bases between them. CDR3 length: 14 amino acids. Germline CDR1 reads SGHDT; CDR2 reads YYEEEE. This CDR3 is CASSFGQITHEQYF. The CDR3 DNA sequence: TGTGCCAGCAGCTTTGGTCAGATAACCCACGAGCAGTACTTC.

The V gene is TRBV29-1, the J gene TRBJ1-1, with 9 bases that match TRBD1. The V gene end was trimmed by 3 bases and the J gene end by 6 bases; junction bases not matched to a gene: 2. The length of the CDR3 is 12 residues. Germline CDR1 reads SQVTM; CDR2 reads ANQGSEA. CDR3 nucleotides: TGCAGCGTTGACCGGACAGGGGCTGAAGCTTTCTTT. Its translation: CSVDRTGAEAFF.

The chain uses TRBV24-1 and TRBJ2-1, with TRBD2 identical over 8 bases. The CDR3 loop spans 18 amino acids. CDR1 KGHDR and CDR2 SFDVKD come from the germline V gene. The ends lost 3 bases at V and 1 base at J; junction bases unmatched: 10. CDR3 amino acids: CATSDPNPLAESYNEQFF. The CDR3 DNA is TGTGCCACCAGTGATCCAAATCCACTAGCGGAGTCCTACAATGAGCAGTTCTTC.

A single count supports this clone. The rearrangement links TRBV19 to TRBJ2-1; 13 bases are a match to TRBD2. Germline CDR1 reads LNHDA; CDR2 reads SQIVND (reference sequence). V shed 5 bases and J 9 bases; nucleotides not matched to a gene: 7. There are 15 residues in the CDR3. The CDR3 region has the DNA TGTGCCAGTAGTCCACTAGCGGGGGGGCAGGGTGAGCAGTTCTTC. Translation gives CASSPLAGGQGEQFF. The full variable domain, completed using reference TRBV19 and TRBJ2-1, is DGGITQSPKYLFRKEGQNVTLSCEQNLNHDAMYWYRQDPGQGLRLIYYSQIVNDFQKGDIAEGYSVSREKKESFPLTVTSAQKNPTAFYLCASSPLAGGQGEQFFGPGTRLTVL.

The V gene is TRBV11-2, the J gene TRBJ2-7, with D possibly matching TRBD2 (6 bases). The ends were cut back, 1 base at V and 0 bases at J, with 10 bases in the middle. The germline gives CDR1 SGHAT, CDR2 FQNNGV. This CDR3 spans 15 amino acids. CDR3 residues: CASSLAGTASYEQYF. In DNA, the CDR3 is TGTGCCAGCAGCTTAGCCGGGACTGCCTCCTACGAGCAGTACTTC.

The chain links TRBV5-1 to TRBJ2-7; maybe TRBD1 (7 bases). In germline, CDR1 is SGHRS, CDR2 YFSETQ. V was trimmed by 0 bases and J by 7 bases, leaving 17 bases between them. The CDR3 contains 15 residues. The CDR3 region is CASSLDAGQRYEQYF. The DNA for the CDR3 is TGCGCCAGCAGCTTGGACGCGGGACAGCGCTATGAGCAGTACTTC.